This T cell receptor beta chain was obtained from a study of CD8 T cells in Susac syndrome. Random hexamers were used to reverse transcribe roughly 0.45 to 1 ug of RNA. TCR beta CDR3 was amplified by immunoSEQ covering 54 Vbeta and 13 Jbeta. MiXCR was run by TCRdb on the immunoSEQ multiplex PCR reads, yielding one entry per CDR3 protein. The sample yields some 130,000 distinct CDR3 sequences, 75% to 90% seen once. The authors sequenced TCR beta from blood CD8+ and CD4+ T cells. The multiple sclerosis control group consisted of treatment-naive patients whose relapsing-remitting disease, which was either stable or active, fulfilled revised McDonald criteria. FACS was used to enrich TEMRA cells, whereas the CD8+ and CD4+ T cells were obtained by negative isolation. The CDR3 contains 14 residues. Deletions cut 4 bases from V and 1 base from J, with 11 bases between. Per the germline V gene, CDR1 is SGHRS and CDR2 is YFSETQ.

Source material: CD8+ T cells from PBMCs. V usage is TRBV5-1 and J usage is TRBJ1-1; tentatively, D is TRBD1 (5 bases). The clonotype comes from a human donor with multiple sclerosis. CDR3 nucleotide sequence: TGCGCCAGCAGCCCGGGGGAAACGAACACTGAAGCTTTCTTT. Protein sequence: CASSPGETNTEAFF.